What follows are 24 T cell receptor beta chains derived from one specimen sequenced in a study of tissue T cells after allogeneic stem cell transplantation. Here immunoSEQ multiplex PCR was the method, and the copy in TCRdb shows in-frame clones only, minus some. The table has about 20,000 clones, approximately 70% seen once. Input material: spleen. The origin of the receptors is a female BALB/c mouse in good health. The mouse line has the MHC haplotype H2-d.

Turning to this clone: The gene symbols are mouse symbols. The CDR3 is cut off 1 residue early in the read; its end comes from the germline J gene. The chain has TRBV13-3 and TRBJ2-7; 8 bases are shared with TRBD1. The J segment lost 5 bases and the V segment lost 6 bases, leaving 4 bases of the junction unmatched. The CDR3 is 12 amino acids. Germline V gene data show CDR1 as NNHDY and CDR2 as SYVADS. The CDR3 bases that were read are TGTGCCAGCAAGGGACAGGACCATGAACAGTAC. Its translation: CASKGQDHEQY. The complete CDR3 reads CASKGQDHEQYF.

This clone was observed a handful of times. The listed genes are named as in mouse. The CDR3 end falls 1 residue outside the read, so it is completed with the germline J gene. The rearrangement joins TRBV13-1 to TRBJ1-4; 8 positions agree with TRBD1. Germline V gene lookup returns CDR1 NSHNY and CDR2 SYGAGN. This CDR3 region has 14 residues. Unmatched junction bases numbered 0, after V lost 5 bases and J lost 0 bases. The DNA read from the CDR3 is TGTGCCAGCAGGGACAGGGTTTCCAACGAAAGATTATTT. Its translation is CASRDRVSNERLF. The CDR3 as a whole reads CASRDRVSNERLFF.

With regard to this clone: Gene and germline names: mouse. With the read ending 1 residue before the CDR3 end, the germline J gene is used to fill in that end. The chain is built from TRBV1 and TRBJ2-7; D is perhaps TRBD2 (6 bases). The CDR3 has 13 amino acids. V was pared by 3 bases and J by 3 bases, with 9 bases between. Germline V gene data show CDR1 as NSQYPW and CDR2 as LRSPGD (reference sequence). Incomplete CDR3 DNA: TGCACCTGCAGTGCCGGGGGGAACTATGAACAGTAC. This codes for CTCSAGGNYEQY. In full, the CDR3 reads CTCSAGGNYEQYF.

Of note for this clone: Gene names and germline match the mouse. The sequenced fragment ends 1 residue before the CDR3 boundary, so the rest is inferred from the germline J gene. V usage is TRBV31 and J usage is TRBJ2-3; 8 nucleotides align to TRBD2. CDR1 is GKSSPN, CDR2 SITVG, per germline. The CDR3 runs to 14 residues. Unmatched junction bases numbered 4, after V lost 2 bases and J lost 3 bases. The CDR3 loop reads CAWSWGGRAETLYF. The covered CDR3 bases are TGTGCCTGGAGTTGGGGGGGGAGGGCAGAAACGCTGTAT.

On this clone: Germline and genes here are mouse. The sequenced fragment ends 1 residue before the CDR3 boundary, so the rest is inferred from the germline J gene. The chain carries TRBV3 and TRBJ2-5; 7 nucleotides line up with TRBD2. V shed 7 bases, J shed 1 base, and the junction held 2 bases outside the gene matches. Germline values: CDR1 SNHLY, CDR2 FYNGKV (reference sequence). The CDR3 totals 13 residues. The CDR3 bases that were read are TGTGCCAGCAAGACTGGGCACCAAGACACCCAGTAC. Protein: CASKTGHQDTQY. The entire CDR3 protein reads CASKTGHQDTQYF. The full variable domain, rest sourced from reference TRBV3 and TRBJ2-5, is GPKVLQIPSHQIIDMGQMVTLNCDPVSNHLYFYWYKQILGQQMEFLVNFYNGKVMEKSKLFKDQFSVERPDGSYFTLKIQPTALEDSAVYFCASKTGHQDTQYFGPGTRLLVL.

As regards this clone: The gene names here belong to mouse. The missing CDR3 end, 1 residue past where the read stops, is filled in from the germline J gene. The genes are TRBV13-2 and TRBJ1-6; D ambiguous. TRBJ1-6 is labeled an ORF, and its function is uncertain. Germline loops: CDR1 NNHNN, CDR2 SYGAGS (reference sequence). V lost 0 bases and J lost 4, with 8 bases in between. CDR3 length: 15 residues. CDR3 bases read: TGTGCCAGCGGTGATGCAGGCAGATATAATTCGCCCCTCTAC. It is translated as CASGDAGRYNSPLY. The entire CDR3 sequence reads CASGDAGRYNSPLYF.

Points on this clone: The listed genes are named as in mouse. The read finishes 1 residue shy of the CDR3 end, and the germline J gene is used to complete it. The rearrangement joins TRBV13-1 to TRBJ2-4; 12 bases agree with TRBD1. V gave up 5 bases and J gave up 1 base; unmatched junction bases: 5. The germline V gene encodes CDR1 NSHNY and CDR2 SYGAGN. CDR3 length: 16 amino acids. This CDR3 reads CASRGQGARGQNTLYF. Incomplete CDR3 DNA: TGTGCCAGCAGGGGACAGGGGGCGAGGGGTCAAAACACCTTGTAC.

This clone was seen just once. Gene names are mouse gene names. CDR3 DNA, as far as it was read: TGTGCTAGCAGTTCCCGGGACAGGGACGCAGAAACGCTGTAT. This gives the protein CASSSRDRDAETLY. From start to end, the CDR3 is CASSSRDRDAETLYF. V gene TRBV29 combines with J gene TRBJ2-3; TRBD1 matches 9 bases. The read ends 1 residue before the CDR3 terminus; that terminus is restored from the germline J gene. The CDR3 has 15 residues. Germline values: CDR1 MSHET, CDR2 SYDVDS. Trimming at V came to 4 bases and at J to 3 bases, leaving 5 bases not matched to a gene.

Points on this clone: Gene names and germline refer to mouse. The read falls 1 residue short of the CDR3 end, and the missing part is taken from the germline J gene. The rearrangement joins TRBV13-1 to TRBJ1-4; 12 bases map to TRBD1. CDR1 NSHNY and CDR2 SYGAGN come from the germline V gene. V shed 1 base and J 3 bases; nucleotides not matched to a gene: 1. The CDR3 contains 16 residues. CDR3 DNA, as far as it was read: TGTGCCAGCAGTGATCGGGACAGGGGGCCCAACGAAAGATTATTT. Translation: CASSDRDRGPNERLF. The full CDR3 protein reads CASSDRDRGPNERLFF.

Worth noting for this clone: Mouse names are used for the genes. The read terminates 1 residue before the CDR3 end, so the remaining end is supplied by the germline J gene. This sequence joins TRBV20 and TRBJ2-3; D uncertain. The CDR3 runs 13 residues. V shed 0 bases and J shed 0 bases, with 4 bases lying between them. In germline, CDR1 is GFQATS, CDR2 STVNSAI. The CDR3 DNA, read in part, is TGTGGTGCTAGGGACGACAGTGCAGAAACGCTGTAT. It yields the protein CGARDDSAETLY. The complete CDR3 protein is CGARDDSAETLYF.

There are a few counts of this clone. Mouse names are used for the genes. The CDR3 reads CASSRTSNSDYTF. Partial CDR3 DNA: TGTGCTAGCAGCCGGACATCCAACTCCGACTACACC. The chain couples TRBV29 to TRBJ1-2; D might be TRBD1 (5 bases). The read finishes 1 residue shy of the CDR3 end, and the germline J gene is used to complete it. Trimming left V 6 bases short and J 2 bases short, with 10 bases between. Germline V gene sequence: CDR1 MSHET, CDR2 SYDVDS. The CDR3 loop spans 13 amino acids. Full variable domain (outside the CDR3, taken from reference TRBV29 and TRBJ1-2): DMKVTQMPRYLIKRMGENVLLECGQDMSHETMYWYRQDPGLGLQLIYISYDVDSNSEGDIPKGYRVSRKKREHFSLILDSAKTNQTSVYFCASSRTSNSDYTFGSGTRLLVI.

On this clone itself: Genes here carry mouse names. The CDR3 sequence is CASSRGGNSDYTF. The part of the CDR3 DNA that was read is TGTGCCAGCAGTAGAGGGGGAAACTCCGACTACACC. The chain carries TRBV19 and TRBJ1-2, with D perhaps matching TRBD1 (6 bases). The CDR3 is cut off 1 residue early in the read; its end comes from the germline J gene. Germline V gene data show CDR1 as FNHDT and CDR2 as SITEND (reference sequence). CDR3 size: 13 residues. Trimming removed 3 bases from V and 1 base from J, with 7 bases in between.

As for this clone: The genes are named according to mouse. The CDR3 end falls 1 residue outside the read, so it is completed with the germline J gene. The V and J genes are TRBV21 and TRBJ1-3, with 7 bases lining up with TRBD1. TRBV21 is identified as an open reading frame with a role that is uncertain. Losses at the gene ends were 2 bases for V and 0 bases for J; bases not matched to a gene: 4. The CDR3 runs to 16 residues. The CDR3: CASSQETGHSGNTLYF. The part of the CDR3 DNA that was read is TGTGCTAGCAGTCAAGAGACAGGGCATTCTGGAAATACGCTCTAT.

As concerns this clone: Gene labels here are mouse ones. The sequenced fragment ends 1 residue before the CDR3 boundary, so the rest is inferred from the germline J gene. This chain joins TRBV4 and TRBJ2-5, with TRBD2 matching 11 bases. CDR3 length: 14 amino acids. Losses at the gene ends were 5 bases for V and 4 bases for J; bases not matched to a gene: 2. The germline gives CDR1 LGHDT, CDR2 YNNKQL (reference sequence). CDR3 sequence: CASSLGLGEDTQYF. The part of the CDR3 DNA that was read is TGTGCCAGCAGCCTGGGACTGGGGGAAGACACCCAGTAC. The full variable domain, rest sourced from reference TRBV4 and TRBJ2-5, is ETAVFQTPNYHVTQVGNEVSFNCKQTLGHDTMYWYKQDSKKLLKIMFSYNNKQLIVNETVPRRFSPQSSDKAHLNLRIKSVEPEDSAVYLCASSLGLGEDTQYFGPGTRLLVL.

Worth noting for this clone: All gene names here are mouse names. The CDR3 end lies 1 residue beyond the end of the read and is filled in from the germline J gene. The V gene is TRBV20, the J gene TRBJ2-3; TRBD1 aligns across 7 bases. After removal of 4 bases from V and 0 bases from J, the junction contained 4 bases not matched to a gene. The CDR3 spans 14 residues. Germline V gene sequence: CDR1 GFQATS, CDR2 STVNSAI. The sequenced CDR3 bases are TGTGGTGCTAAACAGGGGAGCAGTGCAGAAACGCTGTAT. As protein: CGAKQGSSAETLY. In full, the CDR3 is CGAKQGSSAETLYF.

A note on this clone: Gene names and germline refer to mouse. The read is 1 residue too short to cover the CDR3 end, so that end is filled in from the germline J gene. The V call is TRBV1, the J call TRBJ2-1; 8 bases align to TRBD2. Trimming removed 0 bases from V and 3 bases from J; junction bases left unmatched: 1. Germline CDR1 reads NSQYPW; CDR2 reads LRSPGD (reference sequence). The CDR3 consists of 15 residues. The CDR3 region is CTCSADGGGYAEQFF. The part of the CDR3 DNA that was read is TGCACCTGCAGTGCAGATGGGGGGGGCTATGCTGAGCAGTTC.

A word on this clone: The gene names given are mouse names. Sequencing ends 1 residue short of the CDR3 end; the germline J gene provides the rest. The rearrangement joins TRBV2 to TRBJ2-3, with 11 positions matching TRBD2. Looked up from germline, CDR1 is LGHNA and CDR2 is YSYQKL. V shed 1 base and J 1 base; nucleotides not matched to a gene: 4. This CDR3 has 17 amino acids. Incomplete CDR3 DNA: TGTGCCAGCAGCCAAGGGACTGGGGGGAAAGGTGCAGAAACGCTGTAT. It yields the protein CASSQGTGGKGAETLY. The complete CDR3 reads CASSQGTGGKGAETLYF.

On this clone: These gene names are mouse names. The read finishes 1 residue shy of the CDR3 end, and the germline J gene is used to complete it. The gene calls are TRBV13-1 and TRBJ2-7; D perhaps matches TRBD1 (5 bases). V lost 2 bases and J 0 bases, leaving 6 bases between the germline ends. This CDR3 is built from 13 residues. In germline, CDR1 is NSHNY, CDR2 SYGAGN. The chain's CDR3 is CASSDRVSYEQYF. The covered CDR3 bases are TGTGCCAGCAGTGACAGGGTCTCCTATGAACAGTAC.

This clone was detected once. Gene names denote mouse genes. The read halts 1 residue ahead of the CDR3 end, with the missing end drawn from the germline J gene. V usage is TRBV29 and J usage is TRBJ2-2; 10 bases are a match to TRBD1. Germline trimming cut 5 bases from V and 3 bases from J; bases unmatched to any gene: 3. This CDR3 has 15 amino acids. Germline CDR1 MSHET, CDR2 SYDVDS. The sequenced part of the CDR3 DNA is TGTGCTAGCAGTCCGGGACAGGGGCACACCGGGCAGCTCTAC. Its protein is CASSPGQGHTGQLY. The CDR3 as a whole reads CASSPGQGHTGQLYF. Looking up the rest from reference TRBV29 and TRBJ2-2 gives the full variable domain: DMKVTQMPRYLIKRMGENVLLECGQDMSHETMYWYRQDPGLGLQLIYISYDVDSNSEGDIPKGYRVSRKKREHFSLILDSAKTNQTSVYFCASSPGQGHTGQLYFGEGSKLTVL.

To note about this clone: Germline and genes: mouse. The read terminates 1 residue ahead of where the CDR3 ends, so the germline J gene completes it. The chain uses TRBV19 and TRBJ1-6; TRBD1 matches at 10 bases. TRBJ1-6 is an ORF, and what it does is uncertain. This CDR3 contains 17 residues. V dropped 0 bases and J dropped 0; count of bases not matched to a gene: 0. CDR1 is FNHDT, CDR2 SITEND, per germline (reference sequence). CDR3 loop: CASSIGTGGSYNSPLYF. The CDR3 DNA, read in part, is TGTGCCAGCAGTATAGGGACAGGGGGTTCCTATAATTCGCCCCTCTAC.

On this clone itself: Each gene name is a mouse one. The read terminates 1 residue ahead of where the CDR3 ends, so the germline J gene completes it. The genes are TRBV13-1 and TRBJ2-3, with D hard to call. CDR3 length: 10 residues. The germline V and J ends were trimmed by 3 bases and 4 bases, with 0 bases remaining between them. The germline V gene has CDR1 NSHNY and CDR2 SYGAGN. The CDR3 loop is CASSAETLYF. The sequenced part of the CDR3 DNA is TGTGCCAGCAGTGCAGAAACGCTGTAT.

In regard to this clone: The listed genes are named as in mouse. The observed sequence ends 1 residue before the CDR3 terminus, with the missing tail filled in from the germline J gene. The V call is TRBV19, the J call TRBJ2-1; TRBD2 aligns across 7 bases. Germline CDR1 is FNHDT and CDR2 is SITEND (reference sequence). Unmatched junction bases numbered 1, after V lost 1 base and J lost 3 bases. This CDR3 contains 14 residues. CDR3 in amino acids: CASSIRTGYAEQFF. The sequenced CDR3 bases are TGTGCCAGCAGTATAAGGACTGGCTATGCTGAGCAGTTC.

About this clone: Its ends do not fully match the called genes, so a read error is possible. Gene labels here are mouse ones. Read coverage stops 1 residue before the CDR3 terminus; the germline J gene supplies the remainder. The V gene is TRBV13-2, the J gene TRBJ2-2, with 7 positions matching TRBD1. Germline V CDR1 and CDR2: NNHNN, SYGAGS (reference sequence). This CDR3 comprises 14 residues. The CDR3 region is CASSESGGTGQLYF. CDR3 bases read: TGTGCCAGCAGTGAGTCAGGGGGCACCGGGCAGCTCTAC.

With regard to this clone: Gene names follow the mouse nomenclature. The CDR3 end falls 1 residue outside the read, so it is completed with the germline J gene. The chain combines TRBV4 with TRBJ1-2, with D possibly matching TRBD1 (6 bases). Germline lookup yields CDR1 LGHDT and CDR2 YNNKQL (reference sequence). This CDR3 has 13 residues. V lost 5 bases, J lost 3 bases, and 10 bases lay in between. The sequenced CDR3 bases are TGTGCCAGCAGCCAGGGGAGGGACTCCGACTACACC. It is translated as CASSQGRDSDYT. The CDR3 as a whole reads CASSQGRDSDYTF.